This T cell receptor beta chain was identified in a study of OX40 agonist ivuxolimab in advanced cancers. Across the study: Clinicians treated patients with ivuxolimab, an agonistic anti-OX40 (CD134) antibody.

Notes on the study in general: On average, CD8+ T cells showed a greater number of expanded clones than CD4+.

Data came from immunoSEQ multiplex PCR; TCRdb stores just in-frame clones and leaves some out. The repertoire holds over 80,000 clones, with roughly 86% as singletons. Sampled blood was obtained at baseline, cycle 4 day 1, and cycle 7 day 1. V gave up 4 bases and J gave up 10 bases, with 18 bases separating them. CDR1 and CDR2 from the germline V gene are MNHNY and SVGAGI (reference sequence). CDR3 length: 14 amino acids. With regard to this clone: Its target is not known.

The receptor's source is an adult with an advanced solid tumor such as melanoma, head and neck, liver or kidney cancer. This sample comprised CD4+ or CD8+ T cells sorted from blood, obtained in a trial of the OX40 agonist ivuxolimab. The V and J genes are TRBV6-6 and TRBJ2-3; D may be TRBD1 (6 bases). CDR3 in DNA: TGTGCCAGCAGTTTCAACCGGGACATTCCATCGCAGTATTTT. Protein sequence: CASSFNRDIPSQYF.